The entry below gives a single TCR beta chain sequence along with its context. Antigen unknown. A J-beta primer mix and a sample-barcoded 5' primer were used in a second PCR of roughly 6 to 11 cycles. TCRdb passed the 5' RACE reads through MiXCR, listing each CDR3 protein once. The sample comprises about 680,000 distinct CDR3 sequences, 45% to 50% of which are singletons, and around a third rests with the top ten. V was shortened by 5 bases and J by 3 bases, with 16 bases between the two germline ends. The CDR3 extends over 15 amino acids. Germline V lookup: CDR1 SGHTA, CDR2 FQGNSA. This record belongs to a study of blood T cells in healthy people across ages. Findings of the study overall: Naive CD4+ cell counts and diversity both ran higher in long-lived than in aged donors.

Every sample had a minimum of 7 million PBMCs isolated. Sequenced sample: blood. The receptor was isolated from a woman in her sixties in good health. V usage is TRBV7-2 and J usage is TRBJ1-1, with TRBD1 as a possible D gene (5 bases). The CDR3 is CASSGISWGYTEAFF. In DNA, the CDR3 is TGTGCCAGCAGCGGAATCTCTTGGGGCTACACTGAAGCTTTCTTT.